This T cell receptor (beta chain) was observed in a study of T cell responses to AZD1222 COVID-19 vaccine. General study results and limits: Unmutated variant regions are reportedly targeted by nearly half of spike-specific TCRs. Baseline serology detected seropositivity in only six or seven AZD1222 recipients. It should be noted that donors were predominantly white British and more often female, and clonal diversity was possibly underestimated.

About this clone: Antigen: not known.

TCRdb's copy holds only in-frame clones and misses some; the assay was immunoSEQ multiplex PCR. The sample shows about 83,000 clones, less than 95% of them seen only once. The CDR3 has 13 residues. The V and J ends lost 5 bases and 6 bases, in that order; junction bases with no gene match: 6. Per the germline V gene, CDR1 is SNHLY and CDR2 is FYNNEI. This specimen consisted of peripheral blood, obtained 28 days after the second AZD1222 dose. The sequence derives from an adult who received the AZD1222 COVID-19 vaccine. The genes are TRBV2 and TRBJ2-7; 8 bases line up with TRBD2. For the CDR3, the DNA is TGTGCCAGCAGTTCCGGACTAGCACGCGAGCAGTACTTC. Its protein is CASSSGLAREQYF. The full variable domain, its missing parts supplied by reference TRBV2 and TRBJ2-7, is EPEVTQTPSHQVTQMGQEVILRCVPISNHLYFYWYRQILGQKVEFLVSFYNNEISEKSEIFDDQFSVERPDGSNFTLKIRSTKLEDSAMYFCASSSGLAREQYFGPGTRLTVT.